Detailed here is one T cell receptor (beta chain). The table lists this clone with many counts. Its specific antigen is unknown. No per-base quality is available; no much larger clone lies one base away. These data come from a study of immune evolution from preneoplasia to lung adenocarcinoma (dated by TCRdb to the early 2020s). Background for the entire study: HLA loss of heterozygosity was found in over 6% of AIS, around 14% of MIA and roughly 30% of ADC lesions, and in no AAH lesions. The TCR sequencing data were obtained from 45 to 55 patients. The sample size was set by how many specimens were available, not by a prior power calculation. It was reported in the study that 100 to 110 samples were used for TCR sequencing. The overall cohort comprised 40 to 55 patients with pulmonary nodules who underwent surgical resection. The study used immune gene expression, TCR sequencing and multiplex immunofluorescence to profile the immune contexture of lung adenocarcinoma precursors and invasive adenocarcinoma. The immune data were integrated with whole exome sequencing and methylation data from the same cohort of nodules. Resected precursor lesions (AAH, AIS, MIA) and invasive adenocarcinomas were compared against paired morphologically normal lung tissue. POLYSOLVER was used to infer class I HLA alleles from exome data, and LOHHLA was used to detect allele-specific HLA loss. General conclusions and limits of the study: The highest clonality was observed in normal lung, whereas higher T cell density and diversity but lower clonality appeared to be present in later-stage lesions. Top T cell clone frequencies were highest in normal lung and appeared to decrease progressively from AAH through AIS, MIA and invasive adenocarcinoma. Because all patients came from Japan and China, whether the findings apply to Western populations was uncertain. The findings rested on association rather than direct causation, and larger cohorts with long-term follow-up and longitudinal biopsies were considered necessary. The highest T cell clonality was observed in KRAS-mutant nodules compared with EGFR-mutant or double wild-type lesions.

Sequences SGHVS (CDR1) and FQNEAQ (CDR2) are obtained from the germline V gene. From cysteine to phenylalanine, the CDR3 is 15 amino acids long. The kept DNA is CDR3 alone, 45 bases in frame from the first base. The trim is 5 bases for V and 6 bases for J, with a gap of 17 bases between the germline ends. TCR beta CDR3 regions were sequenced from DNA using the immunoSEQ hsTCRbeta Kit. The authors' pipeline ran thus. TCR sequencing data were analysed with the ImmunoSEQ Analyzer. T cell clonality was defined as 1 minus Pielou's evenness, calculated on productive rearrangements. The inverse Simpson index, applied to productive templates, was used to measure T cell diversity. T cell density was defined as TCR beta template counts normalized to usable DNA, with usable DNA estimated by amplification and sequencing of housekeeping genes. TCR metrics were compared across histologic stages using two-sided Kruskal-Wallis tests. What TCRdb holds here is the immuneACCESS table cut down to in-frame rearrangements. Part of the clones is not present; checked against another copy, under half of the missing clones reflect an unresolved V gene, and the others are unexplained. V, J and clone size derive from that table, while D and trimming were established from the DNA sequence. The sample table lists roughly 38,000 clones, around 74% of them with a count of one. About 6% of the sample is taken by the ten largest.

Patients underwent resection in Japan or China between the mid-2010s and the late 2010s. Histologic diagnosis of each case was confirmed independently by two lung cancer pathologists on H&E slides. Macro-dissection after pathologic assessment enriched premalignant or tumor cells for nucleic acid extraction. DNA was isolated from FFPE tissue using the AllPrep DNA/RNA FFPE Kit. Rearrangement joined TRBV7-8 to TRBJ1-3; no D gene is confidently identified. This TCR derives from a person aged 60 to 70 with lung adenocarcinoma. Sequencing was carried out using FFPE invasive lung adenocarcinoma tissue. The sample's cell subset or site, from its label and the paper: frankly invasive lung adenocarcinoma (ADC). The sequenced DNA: TGTGCCAGCAGCCCCGGGAGGGCCGGGTTAAACACCATATATTTT. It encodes CASSPGRAGLNTIYF.